This T cell receptor (beta chain) came from a study of monozygotic twins with inflammatory bowel disease. CDR1 LNHDA and CDR2 SQIVND come from the germline V gene (reference sequence). The CDR3 has 16 residues. In regard to this clonotype: As yet, its antigen is unknown.

TCRalpha and TCRbeta cDNA went through two nested PCRs of approximately 16 and 10 cycles. Reprocessing the 5' RACE reads, TCRdb reports a single entry for every CDR3 protein and omits DNA. Its listing shows 200,000 to 250,000 distinct CDR3 sequences. Findings and caveats of the study: Backing was not found for a single strong signal or clonotype associated with IBD. Healthy co-twins showed greater TCRbeta diversity (inverse Simpson) than IBD patients.

This chain connects TRBV19 to TRBJ1-2; the TRBD1 assignment by TCRdb is unverifiable without DNA. Sequences were obtained from blood. The sequence was collected from a human donor with ulcerative colitis or Crohn's disease, or a healthy co-twin of an affected twin (not recorded which). CDR3 amino acids: CASSIDPQGSLYGYTF.